This entry lists 31 T cell receptor beta chains sequenced from one sample in a study of T cells in Graves' hyperthyroidism and ophthalmopathy (dated by TCRdb to between 2018 and 2021). The library was obtained by multiplex PCR. The instrument was an Illumina HiSeq 2000. TCR beta CDR3 regions were amplified from RNA transcripts. The TCR CDR3 was subjected to a first round of RT-PCR using the HTBI primer set and the Qiagen OneStep RT-PCR kit. TCRdb reanalyzed the raw reads on its own, using fastp at Q25 for trimming and MiXCR for clone calling, and kept in-frame beta chains. Rows matching on CDR3 protein sequence are summarized as one entry with the most common DNA and genes. The sample table contains some 690,000 distinct CDR3 sequences; only one count was recorded for approximately 15% of them. The ten largest clones capture around 16% of the sample. Sequences were obtained from blood. These TCRs come from a man in his forties or fifties with Graves' hyperthyroidism.

This sequence joins TRBV7-8 and TRBJ2-7; TRBD2 aligns across 8 bases. The CDR3 contains 15 residues. Trimming cost V 7 bases and J 4 bases; bases outside gene matches: 12. The germline CDR1 and CDR2 sequences are SGHVS and FQNEAQ. The CDR3 protein is CASNFGIAGTYEQYF. In DNA, the CDR3 is TGTGCCAGCAACTTCGGGATAGCGGGAACTTACGAGCAGTACTTC.

This clonotype was seen at least ten times. The genes are TRBV12-3 or TRBV12-4 and TRBJ1-5; tentatively, D is TRBD1 (6 bases). V lost 0 bases to trimming and J lost 6 bases, with 9 bases between them. The CDR3 is made up of 14 amino acids. Written as DNA, the CDR3 is TGTGCCAGCAGTTTAGCGAGGGGGGTTCAGCCCCAGCATTTT. Protein product: CASSLARGVQPQHF.

This clonotype was seen ten or more times. The chain has TRBV10-2 and TRBJ1-2; D not resolved. Germline V CDR1 and CDR2: WSHSY, SAAADI. The CDR3 length is 17 residues. V was shortened by 4 bases and J by 8 bases, with 26 bases between the two germline ends. The CDR3 nucleotides read TGCGCCAGCAGTGGCCTTACAAGGGAGGCCACCCCTTTAGGCTACACCTTC. Its translation is CASSGLTREATPLGYTF.

This clonotype was observed many times. The CDR3 coding sequence is TGCGCCAGCAGCTTGGCCCACCTAGCGAGACGAAGCACAGATACGCAGTATTTT. Protein product: CASSLAHLARRSTDTQYF. V gene TRBV5-1 combines with J gene TRBJ2-3; possibly TRBD2 for D (6 bases). Germline V gene lookup returns CDR1 SGHRS and CDR2 YFSETQ. The ends were cut back, 0 bases at V and 0 bases at J, with 17 bases in the middle. The length of the CDR3 is 18 residues.

This clonotype was picked up many times. This chain connects TRBV28 to TRBJ2-1, with a tentative D call TRBD1 (5 bases). Germline CDR1 MDHEN, CDR2 SYDVKM. Trimming took off 2 bases at V and 6 bases at J, with 8 bases between the two ends. The CDR3 sequence is 13 residues long. This CDR3 reads CASSLTRGNEQFF. The CDR3 region has the DNA TGTGCCAGCAGTTTAACAAGGGGCAATGAGCAGTTCTTC.

This clonotype has more than one count but fewer than ten. The rearrangement links TRBV9 to TRBJ2-7; a possible D gene is TRBD1 (5 bases). Deletions cut 3 bases from V and 5 bases from J, with 18 bases between. The length of the CDR3 is 15 residues. Germline loops: CDR1 SGDLS, CDR2 YYNGEE. CDR3: CASSASGAFADEQYF. The CDR3 region has the DNA TGTGCCAGCAGCGCCTCTGGGGCTTTCGCCGACGAGCAGTACTTC.

The chain couples TRBV7-2 to TRBJ2-7; a possible D gene is TRBD2 (5 bases). V shed 5 bases and J shed 7 bases, with 21 bases lying between them. The CDR3 consists of 15 residues. Germline V gives CDR1 SGHTA, CDR2 FQGNSA. For the CDR3, the DNA is TGTGCCAGCAGCGTTACGGGGTCGGGTCTTGTGGAGCAGTACTTC. It specifies CASSVTGSGLVEQYF.

In this sample, this clonotype turned up many times. The chain recombines TRBV28 with TRBJ2-3; tentative D call: TRBD2 (5 bases). The V and J ends lost 6 bases and 1 base respectively, with 17 bases between them. Germline CDR1 MDHEN, CDR2 SYDVKM. The CDR3 covers 16 residues. CDR3 loop: CASSSPSSEGTDTQYF. CDR3 sequence (DNA): TGTGCCAGCAGCTCTCCCAGTAGCGAGGGCACAGATACGCAGTATTTT.

This clonotype was counted many times. This chain uses TRBV7-8 with TRBJ2-3; perhaps TRBD2 as D (5 bases). V was cut by 1 base and J by 2 bases, with 13 bases left in between. The CDR3 extends over 16 amino acids. Germline V gene lookup returns CDR1 SGHVS and CDR2 FQNEAQ. The CDR3 reads CASSLDPSGFTDTQYF. The DNA of the CDR3 is TGTGCCAGCAGCTTAGACCCTTCGGGGTTCACAGATACGCAGTATTTT.

In its sample, this clonotype was seen many times. The genes are TRBV24-1 and TRBJ2-1, with 8 nucleotides matching TRBD2. The CDR3 extends over 16 amino acids. Germline-derived CDR1 and CDR2 are KGHDR and SFDVKD. V shed 4 bases, J shed 6 bases, and the junction held 10 bases outside the gene matches. CDR3 in amino acids: CATSEITGGPINEQFF. DNA of the CDR3: TGTGCCACCAGTGAAATTACGGGAGGGCCCATCAATGAGCAGTTCTTC.

This clonotype was detected ten times or more. This rearrangement joins TRBV27 to TRBJ2-1; possibly TRBD1 or TRBD2 for D (5 bases each). The CDR3 has 15 amino acids. Germline CDR1 MNHEY, CDR2 SMNVEV (reference sequence). The V end was cut by 7 bases, the J end by 1 base, with 14 bases between. CDR3 bases: TGTGCCAGCAATTGGGGCTCGGGGTCCTACAATGAGCAGTTCTTC. Its translation is CASNWGSGSYNEQFF.

Only a few counts were recorded for this clonotype. The chain uses TRBV4-1 and TRBJ2-5; D perhaps matches TRBD2 (6 bases). V was cut by 1 base and J by 6 bases, with 9 bases left in between. Looked up from germline, CDR1 is MGHRA and CDR2 is YSYEKL. The CDR3 is made up of 13 amino acids. The CDR3 spells CASSQVGGKTQYF. In DNA, the CDR3 is TGCGCCAGCAGCCAAGTGGGGGGTAAGACCCAGTACTTC.

The rearrangement uses TRBV12-3 or TRBV12-4 and TRBJ2-3, with TRBD2 matching over 7 bases. The CDR3 sequence is 14 residues long. The V and J ends lost 7 bases and 3 bases, in that order; junction bases with no gene match: 7. DNA for the CDR3: TGTGCCAGCACATTAGACGGGAGGACAGATACGCAGTATTTT. It encodes CASTLDGRTDTQYF.

Concerning this clonotype itself: The final CDR3 position lacks the conserved phenylalanine or tryptophan, pointing to a likely read error. The V call is TRBV19, the J call TRBJ1-2; 8 bases are a match to TRBD1. The CDR3 is made up of 14 amino acids. Trimming took 6 bases from V and 5 from J; bases not matched to a gene: 8. Germline V gives CDR1 LNHDA, CDR2 SQIVND (reference sequence). CDR3 sequence reads: CASSWDRNIYGYTL. The CDR3, as DNA: TGTGCCAGTAGCTGGGACAGGAATATATATGGCTACACCCTC.

DNA for the CDR3: TGCAGTGCTAGAGATGAGTTTAGCACAGATACGCAGTATTTT. Residues: CSARDEFSTDTQYF. The rearrangement uses TRBV20-1 and TRBJ2-3; D remains ambiguous. The V and J ends lost 0 bases and 0 bases respectively, with 7 bases between them. Germline CDR1 and CDR2: DFQATT and SNEGSKA (reference sequence). There are 14 residues in the CDR3.

CDR3 sequence (DNA): TGCGCCAGCAGCCCTACCCCCGGGAGATACGAGCAGTACTTC. This translates into CASSPTPGRYEQYF. The chain links TRBV4-1 to TRBJ2-7; the D gene is possibly TRBD2 (6 bases). CDR1 is MGHRA, CDR2 YSYEKL, per germline. CDR3 size: 14 residues. Trimming removed 4 bases from V and 4 bases from J, with 14 bases in between.

The chain is built from TRBV20-1 and TRBJ1-5; D is perhaps TRBD1 (6 bases). From germline, CDR1 is DFQATT and CDR2 SNEGSKA (reference sequence). With 6 bases removed from V and 6 bases from J, the gap between germline ends came to 15 bases. The CDR3 consists of 13 residues. The CDR3 protein is CSANTGSTQPQHF. The CDR3 DNA is TGCAGTGCAAACACAGGGTCGACTCAGCCCCAGCATTTT.

This clonotype was observed at least ten times. The chain recombines TRBV10-2 with TRBJ1-1; D remains unclear. There are 12 residues in the CDR3. From germline, CDR1 is WSHSY and CDR2 SAAADI. V lost 7 bases and J lost 1, with 7 bases in between. CDR3 sequence: CASTVGNTEAFF. The CDR3 region has the DNA TGCGCCAGCACCGTGGGGAACACTGAAGCTTTCTTT.

This clonotype turned up a few times. The chain employs TRBV6-1 and TRBJ1-2; 11 nucleotides line up with TRBD1. CDR1 MNHNS and CDR2 SASEGT come from the germline V gene. The junction had 6 bases not matched to a gene; V was cut back by 7 bases and J by 8 bases. This CDR3 has 13 residues. CDR3 region: CASMDRGLLGYTF. The CDR3 nucleotides are TGTGCCAGCATGGACAGGGGGCTTTTAGGCTACACCTTC.

This chain joins TRBV20-1 and TRBJ2-7; TRBD2 agrees at 8 bases. This CDR3 has 13 amino acids. J gave up 7 bases and V 6 bases, and 11 bases lay outside the gene matches. CDR1 and CDR2 (germline): DFQATT, SNEGSKA (reference sequence). The CDR3 reads CSAVGAGVREQYF. As DNA, the CDR3 is TGCAGTGCCGTGGGAGCGGGAGTGAGGGAGCAGTACTTC.

This clonotype was counted many times. The chain recombines TRBV28 with TRBJ2-7; 9 bases are shared with TRBD1. The germline CDR1 and CDR2 sequences are MDHEN and SYDVKM. Unmatched junction bases numbered 7, after V lost 4 bases and J lost 3 bases. This CDR3 contains 15 residues. CDR3 in amino acids: CASSSTGQGYYEQYF. CDR3 nucleotides: TGTGCCAGCAGTTCCACGGGACAGGGTTACTACGAGCAGTACTTC.

This chain connects TRBV19 to TRBJ1-5; D not resolved. CDR3 length equals 13 residues. With 3 bases removed from V and 3 bases from J, the gap between germline ends came to 6 bases. Germline loops: CDR1 LNHDA, CDR2 SQIVND (reference sequence). The CDR3 protein is CASSISFNQPQHF. The CDR3 DNA follows: TGTGCCAGTAGTATTAGCTTCAATCAGCCCCAGCATTTT.

This clonotype showed up just a few times. This sequence joins TRBV19 and TRBJ1-2; TRBD1 matches at 11 bases. Germline lookup yields CDR1 LNHDA and CDR2 SQIVND (reference sequence). The J segment lost 13 bases and the V segment lost 5 bases, leaving 12 bases of the junction unmatched. The CDR3 sequence is 14 residues long. Written as DNA, the CDR3 is TGTGCCAGTAGTCGTACGGGACAGGGGGATCCCTCCACCTTC. Translating gives CASSRTGQGDPSTF. Complete variable domain (other parts from reference TRBV19 and TRBJ1-2): DGGITQSPKYLFRKEGQNVTLSCEQNLNHDAMYWYRQDPGQGLRLIYYSQIVNDFQKGDIAEGYSVSREKKESFPLTVTSAQKNPTAFYLCASSRTGQGDPSTFGSGTRLTVV.

This clonotype was picked up many times. The rearrangement uses TRBV2 and TRBJ2-3, with TRBD1 matching over 9 bases. Germline V gives CDR1 SNHLY, CDR2 FYNNEI. The CDR3 is made up of 15 amino acids. V lost 4 bases and J lost 3; bases outside the gene matches: 5. For the CDR3, the DNA is TGTGCCAGCAGTGTTCGGGACAGGGAGACAGATACGCAGTATTTT. Residues: CASSVRDRETDTQYF.

This clonotype showed up many times. The chain is built from TRBV2 and TRBJ2-5, with TRBD2 identical over 10 bases. Per the germline V gene, CDR1 is SNHLY and CDR2 is FYNNEI. With V trimmed by 2 bases and J by 5 bases, 5 bases remained unmatched. CDR3 length: 15 amino acids. In nucleotides, the CDR3 is TGTGCCAGCAGTGAACTAGCGGGAGAAGGCGAGACCCAGTACTTC. It yields the protein CASSELAGEGETQYF.

The chain combines TRBV12-3 or TRBV12-4 with TRBJ2-3; D ambiguous. This CDR3 has 15 residues. Trimming pared 1 base from V and 3 bases from J, leaving 11 bases between. The CDR3 DNA reads as TGTGCCAGCAGTTTAGAGGAACTGCTTACAGATACGCAGTATTTT. Its translation is CASSLEELLTDTQYF.

The chain employs TRBV6-2 or TRBV6-3 and TRBJ1-4; 7 positions match TRBD1. CDR1 is MNHEY and CDR2 is SVGEGT in the germline V gene. The CDR3 runs 14 residues. V was pared by 5 bases and J by 8 bases, with 8 bases of the junction left unmatched. Here the CDR3 reads CASSPGQPAEKLFF. CDR3 DNA: TGTGCCAGCAGTCCGGGACAGCCTGCCGAAAAACTGTTTTTT.

The sample holds many counts of this clonotype. The chain uses TRBV3-1 and TRBJ2-1, with TRBD2 matching over 9 bases. Germline CDR1 is LGHDT and CDR2 is YNNKEL (reference sequence). V trimming: 7 bases; J trimming: 7 bases; junction bases outside the gene matches: 8. The CDR3 is made up of 14 amino acids. The CDR3 region is CASTSAGGGNEQFF. In DNA, the CDR3 is TGTGCCAGCACCTCAGCGGGAGGCGGGAATGAGCAGTTCTTC.

This chain connects TRBV3-1 to TRBJ1-3, with D possibly being TRBD1 (5 bases). V lost 2 bases and J lost 3, with 8 bases in between. CDR3 size: 14 residues. The germline V gene has CDR1 LGHDT and CDR2 YNNKEL (reference sequence). CDR3 nucleotide sequence: TGTGCCAGCAGCCAACAGGGTTTTGGAAACACCATATATTTT. Translated: CASSQQGFGNTIYF.

This sequence joins TRBV6-2 or TRBV6-3 and TRBJ1-3; D might be TRBD1 (6 bases). Germline assignment: CDR1 MNHEY and CDR2 SVGEGT. The CDR3 consists of 14 residues. Trimming pared 7 bases from V and 0 bases from J, leaving 10 bases between. CDR3 loop: CASNDRSSGNTIYF. As DNA, the CDR3 is TGTGCCAGCAACGACAGGAGCTCTGGAAACACCATATATTTT.

This clonotype was counted many times. The CDR3 DNA follows: TGTGCCAGCAGTACCGCAATCGGGCGTTATGAGCAGTTCTTC. Translation gives CASSTAIGRYEQFF. This chain links TRBV6-1 with TRBJ2-1, with no clear D. CDR1 and CDR2 (germline): MNHNS, SASEGT. The CDR3 spans 14 residues. Trimming left V 5 bases short and J 8 bases short, with 16 bases between.